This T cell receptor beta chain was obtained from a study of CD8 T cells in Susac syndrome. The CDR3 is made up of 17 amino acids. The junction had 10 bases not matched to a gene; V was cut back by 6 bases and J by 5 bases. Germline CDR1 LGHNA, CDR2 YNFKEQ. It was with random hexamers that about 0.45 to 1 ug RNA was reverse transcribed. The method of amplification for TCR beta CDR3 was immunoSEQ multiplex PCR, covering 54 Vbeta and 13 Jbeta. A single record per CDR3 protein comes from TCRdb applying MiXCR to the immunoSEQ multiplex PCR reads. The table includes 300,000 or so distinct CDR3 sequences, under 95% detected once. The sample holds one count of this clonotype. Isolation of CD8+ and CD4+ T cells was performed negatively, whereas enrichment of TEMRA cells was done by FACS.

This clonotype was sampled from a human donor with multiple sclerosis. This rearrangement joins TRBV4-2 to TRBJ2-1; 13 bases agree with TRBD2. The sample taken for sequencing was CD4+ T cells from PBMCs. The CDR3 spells CASSRRPGTSGDNEQFF. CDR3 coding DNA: TGTGCCAGCAGTCGAAGACCCGGGACTAGCGGGGACAATGAGCAGTTCTTC.